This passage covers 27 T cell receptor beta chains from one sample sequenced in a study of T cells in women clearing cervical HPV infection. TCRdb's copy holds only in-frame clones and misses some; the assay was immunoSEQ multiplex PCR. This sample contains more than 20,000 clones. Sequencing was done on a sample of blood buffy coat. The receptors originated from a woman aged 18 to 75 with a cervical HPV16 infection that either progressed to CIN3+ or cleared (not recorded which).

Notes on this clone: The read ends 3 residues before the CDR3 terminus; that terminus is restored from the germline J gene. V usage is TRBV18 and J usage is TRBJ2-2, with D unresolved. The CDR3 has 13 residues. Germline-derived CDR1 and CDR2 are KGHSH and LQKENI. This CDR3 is CASSPARQEKLFF. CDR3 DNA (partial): TGTGCCAGCTCCCCCGCGAGACAAGAAAAG.

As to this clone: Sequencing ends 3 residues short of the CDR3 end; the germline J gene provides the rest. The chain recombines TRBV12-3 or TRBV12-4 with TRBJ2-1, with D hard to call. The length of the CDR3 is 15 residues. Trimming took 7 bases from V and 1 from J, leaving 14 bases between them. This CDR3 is CASNNRKGSYNEQFF. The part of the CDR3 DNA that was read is TGTGCCAGCAACAACCGGAAGGGTTCCTACAATGAG.

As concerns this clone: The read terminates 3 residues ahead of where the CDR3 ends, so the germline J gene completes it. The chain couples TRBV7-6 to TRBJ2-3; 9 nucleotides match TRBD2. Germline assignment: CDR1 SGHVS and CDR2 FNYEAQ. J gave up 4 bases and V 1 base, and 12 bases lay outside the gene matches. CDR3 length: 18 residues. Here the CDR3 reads CASSLDMVAGGGADTQYF. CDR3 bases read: TGTGCCAGCAGCTTAGATATGGTGGCGGGAGGGGGTGCAGATACG.

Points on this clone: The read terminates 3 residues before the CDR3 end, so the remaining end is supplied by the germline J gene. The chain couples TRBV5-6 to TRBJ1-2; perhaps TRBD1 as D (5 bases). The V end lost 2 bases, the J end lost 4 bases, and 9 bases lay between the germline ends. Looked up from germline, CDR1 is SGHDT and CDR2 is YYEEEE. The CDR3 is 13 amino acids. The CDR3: CASSLDSLYGYTF. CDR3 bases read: TGTGCCAGCAGCTTAGACAGTCTCTATGGC.

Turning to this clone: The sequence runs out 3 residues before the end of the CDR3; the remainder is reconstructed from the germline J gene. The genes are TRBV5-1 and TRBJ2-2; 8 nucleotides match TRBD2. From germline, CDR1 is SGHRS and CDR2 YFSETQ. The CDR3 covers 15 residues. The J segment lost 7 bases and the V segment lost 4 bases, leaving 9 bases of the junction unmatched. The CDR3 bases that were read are TGCGCCAGCAGCCCCTTGGCGGGGGGTAACGGGGAG. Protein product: CASSPLAGGNGE. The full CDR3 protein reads CASSPLAGGNGELFF.

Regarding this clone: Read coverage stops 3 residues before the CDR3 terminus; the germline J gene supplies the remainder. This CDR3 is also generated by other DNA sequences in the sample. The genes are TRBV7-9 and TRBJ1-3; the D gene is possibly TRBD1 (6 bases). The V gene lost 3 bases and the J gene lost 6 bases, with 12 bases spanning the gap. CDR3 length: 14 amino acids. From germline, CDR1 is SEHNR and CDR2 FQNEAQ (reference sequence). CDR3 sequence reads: CASSFEGVLNTIYF. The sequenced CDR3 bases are TGTGCCAGCAGCTTTGAGGGGGTACTAAACACC.

The DNA read from the CDR3 is TGTGCCAGCTCCCCCGACAGACAAGAGACG. Translation gives CASSPDRQET. The entire CDR3 is CASSPDRQETQYF. The rearrangement uses TRBV18 and TRBJ2-3, with D perhaps TRBD1 (5 bases). The DNA ends 3 residues before the CDR3 does, and the rest of the CDR3 is filled in from the germline J gene. This CDR3 comprises 13 residues. Germline CDR1 KGHSH, CDR2 LQKENI.

CDR3 residues: CAISERREGLNEQFF. The sequenced CDR3 bases are TGTGCCATCAGTGAACGGCGGGAGGGCCTAAATGAG. This chain joins TRBV10-3 and TRBJ2-1, with 9 bases identical to TRBD2. The read terminates 3 residues before the CDR3 end, so the remaining end is supplied by the germline J gene. The J segment lost 7 bases and the V segment lost 3 bases, leaving 7 bases of the junction unmatched. CDR1 and CDR2 (germline): ENHRY, SYGVKD. This CDR3 contains 15 residues.

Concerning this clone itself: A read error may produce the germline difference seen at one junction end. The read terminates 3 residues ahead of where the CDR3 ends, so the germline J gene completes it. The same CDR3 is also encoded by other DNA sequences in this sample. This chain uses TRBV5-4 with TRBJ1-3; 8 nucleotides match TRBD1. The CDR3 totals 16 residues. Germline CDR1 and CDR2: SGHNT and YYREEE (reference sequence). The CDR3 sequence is CASSSPDRVSGNTIYF. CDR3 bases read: TGTGCCAGCAGCAGCCCGGACAGGGTTTCTGGAAACACT. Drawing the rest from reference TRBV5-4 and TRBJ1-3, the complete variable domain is ETGVTQSPTHLIKTRGQQVTLRCSSQSGHNTVSWYQQALGQGPQFIFQYYREEENGRGNFPPRFSGLQFPNYSSELNVNALELDDSALYLCASSSPDRVSGNTIYFGEGSWLTVV.

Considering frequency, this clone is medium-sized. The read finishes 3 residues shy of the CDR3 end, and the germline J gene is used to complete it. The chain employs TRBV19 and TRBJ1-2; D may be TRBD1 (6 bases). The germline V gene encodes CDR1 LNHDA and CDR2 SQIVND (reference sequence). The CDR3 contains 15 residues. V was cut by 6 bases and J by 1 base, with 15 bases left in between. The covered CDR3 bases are TGTGCCAGTAGCCTGAACCGGGACAATAACTATGGC. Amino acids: CASSLNRDNNYG. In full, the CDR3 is CASSLNRDNNYGYTF.

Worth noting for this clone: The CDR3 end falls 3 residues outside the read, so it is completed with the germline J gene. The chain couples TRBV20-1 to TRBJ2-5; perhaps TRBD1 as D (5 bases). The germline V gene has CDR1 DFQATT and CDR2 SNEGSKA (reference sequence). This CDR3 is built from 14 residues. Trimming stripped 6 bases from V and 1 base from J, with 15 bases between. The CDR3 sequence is CSARPRTLQETQYF. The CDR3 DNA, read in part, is TGCAGTGCAAGACCCCGGACACTCCAAGAGACC.

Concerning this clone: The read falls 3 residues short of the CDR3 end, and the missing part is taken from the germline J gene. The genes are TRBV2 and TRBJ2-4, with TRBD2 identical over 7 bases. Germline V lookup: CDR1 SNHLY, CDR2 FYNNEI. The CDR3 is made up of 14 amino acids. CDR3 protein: CASRLRAGDYGQYF. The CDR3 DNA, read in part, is TGTGCCAGCAGACTTCGGGCGGGGGATTATGGT.

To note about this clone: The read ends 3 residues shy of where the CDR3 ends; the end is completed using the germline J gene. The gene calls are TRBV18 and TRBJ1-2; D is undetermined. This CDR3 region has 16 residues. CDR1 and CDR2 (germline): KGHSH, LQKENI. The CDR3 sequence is CASSSRLAISYNDYTF. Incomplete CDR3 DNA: TGTGCCAGCTCATCCAGACTAGCGATCTCCTACAATGAC.

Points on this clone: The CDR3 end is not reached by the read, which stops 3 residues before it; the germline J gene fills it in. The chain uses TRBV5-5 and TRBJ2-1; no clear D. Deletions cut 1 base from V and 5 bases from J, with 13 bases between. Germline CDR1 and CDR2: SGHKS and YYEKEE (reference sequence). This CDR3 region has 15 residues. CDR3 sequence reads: CASSLFERLNNEQFF. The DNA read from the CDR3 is TGTGCCAGCAGCTTGTTCGAGAGACTTAACAATGAG.

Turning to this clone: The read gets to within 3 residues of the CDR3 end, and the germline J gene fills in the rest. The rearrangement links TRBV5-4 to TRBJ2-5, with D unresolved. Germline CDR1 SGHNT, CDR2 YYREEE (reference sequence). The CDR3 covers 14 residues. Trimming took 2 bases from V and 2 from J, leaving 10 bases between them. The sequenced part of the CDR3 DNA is TGTGCCAGCAGCTTTGTTCAGGAGCAAGAGACC. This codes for CASSFVQEQET. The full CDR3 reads CASSFVQEQETQYF.

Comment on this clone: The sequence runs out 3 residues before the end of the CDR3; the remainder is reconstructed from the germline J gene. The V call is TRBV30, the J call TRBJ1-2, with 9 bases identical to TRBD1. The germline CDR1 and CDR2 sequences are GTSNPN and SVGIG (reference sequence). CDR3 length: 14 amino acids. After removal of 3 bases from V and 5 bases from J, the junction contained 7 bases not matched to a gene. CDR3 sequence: CAWRTQGAGYGYTF. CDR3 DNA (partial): TGTGCCTGGAGGACACAGGGGGCGGGTTATGGC.

The covered CDR3 bases are TGTGCCAGCAGTTCGACGACAGGGGGCGTTCAGCCG. It yields the protein CASSSTTGGVQP. The full CDR3 reads CASSSTTGGVQPQYF. The V call is TRBV28, the J call TRBJ2-3; 10 bases agree with TRBD1. The CDR3 end is not reached by the read, which stops 3 residues before it; the germline J gene fills it in. CDR1 is MDHEN, CDR2 SYDVKM, per germline. The CDR3 is 15 amino acids.

The DNA read from the CDR3 is TGTGCCAGCAGCCAGGACAGTGCT. This codes for CASSQDSA. The CDR3 reads in full as CASSQDSAQYF. The chain couples TRBV7-9 to TRBJ2-4, with a tentative D call TRBD1 (6 bases). The DNA ends 3 residues before the CDR3 does, and the rest of the CDR3 is filled in from the germline J gene. The CDR3 loop spans 11 amino acids. Germline V gives CDR1 SEHNR, CDR2 FQNEAQ (reference sequence).

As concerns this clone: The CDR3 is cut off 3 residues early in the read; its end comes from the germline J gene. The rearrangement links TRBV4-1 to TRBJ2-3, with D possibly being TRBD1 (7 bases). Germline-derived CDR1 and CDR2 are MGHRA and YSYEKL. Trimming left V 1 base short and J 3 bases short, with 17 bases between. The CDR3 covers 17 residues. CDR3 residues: CASSQVGLDRVTDTQYF. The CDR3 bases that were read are TGCGCCAGCAGCCAAGTGGGACTCGACAGGGTAACAGATACG.

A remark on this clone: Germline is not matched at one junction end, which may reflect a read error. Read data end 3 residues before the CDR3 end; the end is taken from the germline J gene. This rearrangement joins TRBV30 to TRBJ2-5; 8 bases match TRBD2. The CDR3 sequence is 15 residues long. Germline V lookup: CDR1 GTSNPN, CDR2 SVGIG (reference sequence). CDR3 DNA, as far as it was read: TGTGCCGGGAGTGTAACGGCGGGAGGCCACGAGACC. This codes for CAGSVTAGGHET. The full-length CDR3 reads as CAGSVTAGGHETQYF. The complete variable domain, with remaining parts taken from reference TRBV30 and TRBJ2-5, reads SQTIHQWPATLVQPVGSPLSLECTVEGTSNPNLYWYRQAAGRGLQLLFYSVGIGQISSEVPQNLSASRPQDRQFILSSKKLLLSDSGFYLCAGSVTAGGHETQYFGPGTRLLVL.

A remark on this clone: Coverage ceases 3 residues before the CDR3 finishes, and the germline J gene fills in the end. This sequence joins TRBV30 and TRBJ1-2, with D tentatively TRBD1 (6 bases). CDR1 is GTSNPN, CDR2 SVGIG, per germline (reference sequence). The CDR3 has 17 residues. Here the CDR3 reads CAWSGRSAGARTDTYTF. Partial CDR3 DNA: TGTGCCTGGAGCGGCCGGTCTGCGGGGGCGAGGACAGATACC.

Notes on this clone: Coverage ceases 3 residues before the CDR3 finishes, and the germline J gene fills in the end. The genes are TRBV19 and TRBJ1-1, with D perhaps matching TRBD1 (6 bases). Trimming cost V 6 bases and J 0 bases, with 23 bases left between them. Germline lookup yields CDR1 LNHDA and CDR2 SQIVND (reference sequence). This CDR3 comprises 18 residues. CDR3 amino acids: CASSPPTRGSALNTEAFF. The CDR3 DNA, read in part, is TGTGCCAGTAGCCCACCGACCAGGGGAAGCGCGTTGAACACTGAA.

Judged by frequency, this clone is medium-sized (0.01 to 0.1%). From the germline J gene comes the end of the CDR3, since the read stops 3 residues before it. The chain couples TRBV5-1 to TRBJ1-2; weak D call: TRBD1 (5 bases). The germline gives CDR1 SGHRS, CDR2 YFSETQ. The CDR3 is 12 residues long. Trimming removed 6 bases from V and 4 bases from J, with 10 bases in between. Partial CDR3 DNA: TGCGCCAGCACAGACAGCACCTATGGC. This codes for CASTDSTYG. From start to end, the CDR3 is CASTDSTYGYTF. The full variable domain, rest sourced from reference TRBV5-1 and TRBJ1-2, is KAGVTQTPRYLIKTRGQQVTLSCSPISGHRSVSWYQQTPGQGLQFLFEYFSETQRNKGNFPGRFSGRQFSNSRSEMNVSTLELGDSALYLCASTDSTYGYTFGSGTRLTVV.

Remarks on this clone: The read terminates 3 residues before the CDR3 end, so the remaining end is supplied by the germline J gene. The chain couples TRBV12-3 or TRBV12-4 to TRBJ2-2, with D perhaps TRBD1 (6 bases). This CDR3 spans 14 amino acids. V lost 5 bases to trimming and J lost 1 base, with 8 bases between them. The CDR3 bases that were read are TGTGCCAGCAGTGAGACAGGGAACACCGGGGAG. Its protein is CASSETGNTGE. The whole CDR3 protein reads CASSETGNTGELFF.

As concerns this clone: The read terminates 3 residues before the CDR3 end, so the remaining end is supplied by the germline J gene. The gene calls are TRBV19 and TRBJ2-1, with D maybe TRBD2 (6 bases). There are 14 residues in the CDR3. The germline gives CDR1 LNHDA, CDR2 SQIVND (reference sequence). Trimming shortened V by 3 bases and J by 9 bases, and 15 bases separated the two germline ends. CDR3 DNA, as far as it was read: TGTGCCAGTAGTATGGGACCGCGGGGTACTGAG. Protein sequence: CASSMGPRGTE. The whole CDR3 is CASSMGPRGTEQFF.

CDR3 DNA, as far as it was read: TGTGCCAGCAGTGAATCCCCCCAGGGTGGCTATGGC. Encoded protein: CASSESPQGGYG. The CDR3 as a whole reads CASSESPQGGYGYTF. This rearrangement joins TRBV6-1 to TRBJ1-2, with a possible D match to TRBD1 (5 bases). The CDR3 end lies 3 residues beyond the end of the read and is filled in from the germline J gene. The CDR3 has 15 amino acids. CDR1 MNHNS and CDR2 SASEGT come from the germline V gene. The V end lost 2 bases, the J end lost 4 bases, and 14 bases lay between the germline ends.

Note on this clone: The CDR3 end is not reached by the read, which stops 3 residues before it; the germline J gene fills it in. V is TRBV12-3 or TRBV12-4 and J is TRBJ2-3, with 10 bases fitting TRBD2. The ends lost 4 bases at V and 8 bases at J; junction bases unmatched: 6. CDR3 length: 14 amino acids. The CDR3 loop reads CASSYTGTSVTQYF. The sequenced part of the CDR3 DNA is TGTGCCAGCAGTTACACCGGGACTAGCGTTACG.